The 20 T cell receptor beta chains given below trace back to one sample, sequenced in a study of T cell responses to AZD1222 COVID-19 vaccine. Libraries were prepared by immunoSEQ multiplex PCR; TCRdb keeps only in-frame clonotypes and omits some of them. The data contain under 150,000 clones, about 88% of them singletons. The material was peripheral blood, obtained on day 0 of MenACWY control vaccination. Receptors were obtained from an adult in good health.

The chain couples TRBV24-1 to TRBJ2-2; 10 nucleotides match TRBD1. CDR1 and CDR2 (germline): KGHDR, SFDVKD. CDR3 length: 18 amino acids. The ends lost 7 bases at V and 1 base at J; junction bases unmatched: 11. The CDR3 region is CATSQPGQGTMNTGELFF. Written as DNA, the CDR3 is TGTGCCACCAGCCAACCGGGACAGGGGACTATGAACACCGGGGAGCTGTTTTTT.

The chain recombines TRBV10-2 with TRBJ2-7; no reliable D call. Germline values: CDR1 WSHSY, CDR2 SAAADI. There are 13 residues in the CDR3. The V gene lost 0 bases and the J gene lost 6 bases, with 9 bases spanning the gap. This CDR3 is CASSESISLEQYF. CDR3 bases: TGCGCCAGCAGTGAGTCGATTTCTCTCGAGCAGTACTTC.

This clone was found once. This chain connects TRBV3-1 (or the pseudogene TRBV3-2) to TRBJ2-3, with 12 bases that match TRBD2. J lost 5 bases, V lost 4 bases, and 7 bases had no gene match. CDR3 length: 16 residues. Germline V lookup: CDR1 LGHDT, CDR2 YNNKEL (reference sequence). CDR3 in amino acids: CASSPGLLAGGDTQYF. The CDR3 region has the DNA TGTGCCAGCAGCCCCGGCCTACTAGCGGGAGGAGATACGCAGTATTTT.

The rearrangement joins TRBV7-7 to TRBJ2-7, with D tentatively TRBD1 (5 bases). CDR3 size: 15 residues. Trimming took off 2 bases at V and 0 bases at J, with 11 bases between the two ends. Germline CDR1 is SSHAT and CDR2 is FNYEAQ (reference sequence). The CDR3 DNA reads as TGTGCCAGCAGCTTACCAGGGAAAAACTCCTACGAGCAGTACTTC. This gives the protein CASSLPGKNSYEQYF.

The chain employs TRBV28 and TRBJ1-5; 11 bases are shared with TRBD1. V dropped 6 bases and J dropped 0; count of bases not matched to a gene: 7. Per the germline V gene, CDR1 is MDHEN and CDR2 is SYDVKM. This CDR3 has 17 amino acids. CDR3 sequence: CASRRGTGGYSNQPQHF. CDR3 bases: TGTGCCAGCAGACGTGGGACAGGGGGTTATAGCAATCAGCCCCAGCATTTT.

The chain recombines TRBV3-1 (or the pseudogene TRBV3-2) with TRBJ1-1, with 11 bases identical to TRBD1. V dropped 5 bases and J dropped 0; count of bases not matched to a gene: 5. Per germline, CDR1 LGHDT and CDR2 YNNKEL (reference sequence). CDR3 size: 16 residues. The CDR3 coding sequence is TGTGCCAGCAGCGTGGACAGGGGGCATTTGAACACTGAAGCTTTCTTT. This codes for CASSVDRGHLNTEAFF.

This chain joins TRBV5-1 and TRBJ2-5, with D tentatively TRBD1 or TRBD2 (7 bases each). The CDR3 sequence is 14 residues long. CDR1 is SGHRS and CDR2 is YFSETQ in the germline V gene. V lost 2 bases to trimming and J lost 6 bases, with 14 bases between them. The CDR3 bases are TGCGCCAGCAGCTTAACAGGGGAGGGGCAGACCCAGTACTTC. It codes for CASSLTGEGQTQYF.

This clone was seen a single time. This chain joins TRBV23-1 and TRBJ2-5, with TRBD2 identical over 12 bases. TRBV23-1 is an open reading frame, and its role is uncertain. V lost 4 bases, J lost 3 bases, and 21 bases stayed unmatched. CDR3 length: 21 residues. The CDR3 bases are TGCGCCAGCAGTCTCCTGGCGAAGACTAGCGGGAGTTCCGGGGAAAAAGAGACCCAGTACTTC. Translation gives CASSLLAKTSGSSGEKETQYF.

CDR3 sequence reads: CASSLEGQGQPQHF. The CDR3 DNA follows: TGTGCCAGCAGCTTAGAGGGACAGGGGCAGCCCCAGCATTTT. The J gene is TRBJ1-5, the V gene TRBV7-9; 10 nucleotides agree with TRBD1. The germline V gene encodes CDR1 SEHNR and CDR2 FQNEAQ (reference sequence). The ends lost 1 base at V and 7 bases at J; junction bases unmatched: 1. The CDR3 contains 14 residues.

CDR3 sequence (DNA): TGTGCCACCAGCAGAGATCGTGAACTGATGAACACTGAAGCTTTCTTT. Protein product: CATSRDRELMNTEAFF. J is TRBJ1-1 and V is TRBV15; D uncertain. The germline V gene encodes CDR1 LNHNV and CDR2 YYDKDF (reference sequence). CDR3 length: 16 residues. Trimming left V 0 bases short and J 0 bases short, with 11 bases between.

This clone appeared once. The CDR3 DNA follows: TGTGCCAGCAGCTCGCGACGGTGGGGACACTATGGCTACACCTTC. This sequence encodes CASSSRRWGHYGYTF. This chain connects TRBV7-9 to TRBJ1-2, with D maybe TRBD1 (5 bases). Germline loops: CDR1 SEHNR, CDR2 FQNEAQ (reference sequence). The V and J ends lost 4 bases and 3 bases respectively, with 15 bases between them. The length of the CDR3 is 15 residues. The complete variable domain, with remaining parts taken from reference TRBV7-9 and TRBJ1-2, reads DTGVSQNPRHKITKRGQNVTFRCDPISEHNRLYWYRQTLGQGPEFLTYFQNEAQLEKSRLLSDRFSAERPKGSFSTLEIQRTEQGDSAMYLCASSSRRWGHYGYTFGSGTRLTVV.

The genes are TRBV29-1 and TRBJ2-5, with D uncertain. Germline V gene sequence: CDR1 SQVTM, CDR2 ANQGSEA. The CDR3 totals 12 residues. Trimming pared 8 bases from V and 0 bases from J, leaving 10 bases between. CDR3 DNA sequence: TGCAGCACCGTCGGGTACCAAGAGACCCAGTACTTC. This gives the protein CSTVGYQETQYF.

The chain uses TRBV2 and TRBJ2-3, with D unresolved. Trimming left V 6 bases short and J 3 bases short, with 7 bases between. Looked up from germline, CDR1 is SNHLY and CDR2 is FYNNEI. The CDR3 has 12 amino acids. In DNA, the CDR3 is TGTGCCAGCAGCCCTAGAACAGATACGCAGTATTTT. The encoded protein is CASSPRTDTQYF.

The chain combines TRBV5-1 with TRBJ2-7; no definite D call. V gave up 4 bases and J gave up 0 bases, with 11 bases separating them. There are 14 residues in the CDR3. CDR1 and CDR2 from the germline V gene are SGHRS and YFSETQ. CDR3 protein: CASSLGVSSYEQYF. For the CDR3, the DNA is TGCGCCAGCAGCCTGGGTGTCAGCTCCTACGAGCAGTACTTC.

The chain has TRBV20-1 and TRBJ1-4; 8 positions match TRBD1. V gave up 3 bases and J gave up 8 bases; unmatched junction bases: 11. The length of the CDR3 is 15 residues. CDR1 and CDR2 from the germline V gene are DFQATT and SNEGSKA (reference sequence). In nucleotides, the CDR3 is TGCAGTGCTAGTGGAGACAGGGGATTGGGAGAAAAACTGTTTTTT. Protein product: CSASGDRGLGEKLFF.

The chain uses TRBV9 and TRBJ2-1; 7 bases align to TRBD2. The V and J ends lost 4 bases and 8 bases, in that order; junction bases with no gene match: 3. The length of the CDR3 is 12 residues. The germline gives CDR1 SGDLS, CDR2 YYNGEE. This chain's CDR3 is CASSSTSYEQFF. The CDR3 DNA follows: TGTGCCAGCAGCTCGACTAGCTATGAGCAGTTCTTC.

This rearrangement joins TRBV11-3 to TRBJ1-2; TRBD1 matches 10 bases. V gave up 5 bases and J gave up 4 bases; unmatched junction bases: 19. The CDR3 has 19 amino acids. Germline V gene lookup returns CDR1 SGHNT and CDR2 YENEEA. The CDR3 sequence: CASSPTSVRQGARVYGYTF. CDR3 nucleotides: TGTGCCAGCAGCCCCACGTCCGTTAGACAGGGGGCGCGGGTCTATGGCTACACCTTC. The whole variable domain, remainder taken from reference TRBV11-3 and TRBJ1-2, is EAGVVQSPRYKIIEKKQPVAFWCNPISGHNTLYWYLQNLGQGPELLIRYENEEAVDDSQLPKDRFSAERLKGVDSTLKIQPAELGDSAVYLCASSPTSVRQGARVYGYTFGSGTRLTVV.

V is TRBV28 and J is TRBJ1-5, with TRBD1 matching over 10 bases. After removal of 6 bases from V and 3 bases from J, the junction contained 5 bases not matched to a gene. Germline V lookup: CDR1 MDHEN, CDR2 SYDVKM. The CDR3 loop spans 15 amino acids. This CDR3 reads CASSLDRGNNQPQHF. CDR3 coding DNA: TGTGCCAGCAGCTTGGACAGGGGGAACAATCAGCCCCAGCATTTT.

The chain employs TRBV28 and TRBJ1-5, with a weak D call TRBD1 (5 bases). CDR3 size: 12 residues. V lost 4 bases, J lost 7 bases, and 8 bases lay in between. Germline V gene lookup returns CDR1 MDHEN and CDR2 SYDVKM. The CDR3 DNA is TGTGCCAGCAGTTGGGGGTACCAGCCCCAGCATTTT. Translation gives CASSWGYQPQHF.

The gene calls are TRBV9 and TRBJ2-7, with D maybe TRBD2 (6 bases). Germline CDR1 reads SGDLS; CDR2 reads YYNGEE. The CDR3 has 14 residues. The ends were cut back, 4 bases at V and 6 bases at J, with 17 bases in the middle. The CDR3 DNA reads TGTGCCAGCAGCTTCCTAAGCCAGGGAGGCGAGCAGTACTTC. Its protein is CASSFLSQGGEQYF.